This T cell receptor (beta chain) was sequenced during a study of a mutant IDH1 vaccine in newly diagnosed glioma. Study context: Treated patients were approximately 62% male, about 40% female, mean age around 40 years.

The length of the CDR3 is 14 residues. After removal of 7 bases from V and 8 bases from J, the junction contained 10 bases not matched to a gene. The germline V gene has CDR1 SQVTM and CDR2 ANQGSEA. This table comes from immunoSEQ multiplex PCR, and its TCRdb copy is limited to in-frame clones, with some not included. The sample includes 50,000 to 65,000 clones, 65% of them seen just once. Time point described: week 47, end of study. With topical imiquimod, each dose of the vaccine consisted of 300 ug of mutant IDH1 20-mer peptide. Details on this clone: What it binds is unknown.

The TCR originated in a man aged 40-49 years with glioma. Some clones in this sample may be carry-over from other donors' samples. Sequenced material: peripheral blood mononuclear cells (PBMCs), taken from a glioma patient whose treatment included an IDH1 peptide vaccine. This sequence joins TRBV29-1 and TRBJ1-6, with 8 bases fitting TRBD1. Written as DNA, the CDR3 is TGCAGCGCCGCCGGACAGGGAAAAGATTCACCCCTCCACTTT. It specifies CSAAGQGKDSPLHF. The complete variable domain, with remaining parts taken from reference TRBV29-1 and TRBJ1-6, reads SAVISQKPSRDICQRGTSLTIQCQVDSQVTMMFWYRQQPGQSLTLIATANQGSEATYESGFVIDKFPISRPNLTFSTLTVSNMSPEDSSIYLCSAAGQGKDSPLHFGNGTRLTVT.